This T cell receptor (beta chain) appears in the sequencing data of a study of shared clonotypes between healthy human individuals. Across the study: Ranging from 18 to 49 in age, donors were two women and three men. Notes on the study in general: At large depth, rarefaction still showed sorted-subset sequencing to be incomplete.

In the original processing: Filtering of immunoSEQ junctional sequences could not match full-length read filtering. Here immunoSEQ multiplex PCR was the method, and the copy in TCRdb shows in-frame clones only, minus some. V and J calls and clone size are given by that table; D and trimming were obtained from the DNA. Counted here are approximately 2,000,000 clones, approximately 90% occurring once; the ten biggest clones make up approximately 0.39%. The germline V gene encodes CDR1 SEHNR and CDR2 FQNEAQ (reference sequence). This CDR3 region has 13 residues. V was cut by 4 bases and J by 4 bases, with 11 bases left in between. This clone was picked up one time. Antigen specificity is unknown.

The sample was naive CD4+ T cells from PBMCs. The subset: CD45RA+ positively selected. The clonotype comes from a young man in good health. Some clones in this sample may be carry-over from other donors' samples. The gene calls are TRBV7-9 and TRBJ2-7; tentative D call: TRBD1 (6 bases). This CDR3 reads CASSSTRGYEQYF. The CDR3 DNA reads as TGTGCCAGCAGCTCTACAAGGGGGTACGAGCAGTACTTC.